The rows below give T cell receptor beta chains drawn from one sample of a study of blood T cell repertoires in COVID-19. Sequencing was performed with immunoSEQ multiplex PCR; in TCRdb, only in-frame clones are kept and a portion is missing. The repertoire holds more than 45,000 clones, with 90% as singletons. The specimen sequenced was peripheral blood. The receptors here all came from a human donor in a cohort sampled during active COVID-19. CDR3s include the opening cysteine and the closing phenylalanine or tryptophan. Each record gives: V gene, D gene, J gene, clone size, CDR3 protein, CDR3 DNA. A D gene is named only where the DNA matches it firmly. Some rows mark clone size as missing; the rest say once, few, many or name a class of expanded clone.

v_gene: TRBV5-1
d_gene: TRBD2
j_gene: TRBJ2-2
abundance: once
CDR3aa: CASSPPGLGGSGELFF
CDR3nt: TGCGCCAGCAGCCCACCGGGGCTCGGGGGGTCCGGGGAGCTGTTTTTT

v_gene: TRBV4-1
d_gene: TRBD2
j_gene: TRBJ2-5
abundance: NA
CDR3aa: CASSQLLAGNGETQYF
CDR3nt: TGCGCCAGCAGCCAATTACTAGCGGGAAATGGGGAGACCCAGTACTTC

v_gene: TRBV9
d_gene: NA
j_gene: TRBJ2-3
abundance: NA
CDR3aa: CASSVGLAISTDTQYF
CDR3nt: TGTGCCAGCAGCGTAGGGCTAGCGATTAGCACAGATACGCAGTATTTT

v_gene: TRBV28
d_gene: TRBD1
j_gene: TRBJ2-7
abundance: NA
CDR3aa: CASSLPYGQDRSYEQYF
CDR3nt: TGTGCCAGCAGTTTACCTTATGGACAGGACCGCTCCTACGAGCAGTACTTC

v_gene: TRBV20-1
d_gene: TRBD1
j_gene: TRBJ2-3
abundance: NA
CDR3aa: CSASLTGGSTDTQYF
CDR3nt: TGCAGTGCTAGTCTAACAGGGGGTAGCACAGATACGCAGTATTTT

v_gene: TRBV19
d_gene: TRBD1
j_gene: TRBJ1-5
abundance: NA
CDR3aa: CASSIGQGAPTDLNQPQHF
CDR3nt: TGTGCCAGTAGTATAGGACAGGGGGCCCCGACCGACCTCAATCAGCCCCAGCATTTT

v_gene: TRBV10-3
d_gene: TRBD1
j_gene: TRBJ2-7
abundance: NA
CDR3aa: CAISESGTGSLAYEQYF
CDR3nt: TGTGCCATCAGTGAGTCGGGGACAGGGTCGTTAGCCTACGAGCAGTACTTC

v_gene: TRBV2
d_gene: NA
j_gene: TRBJ1-2
abundance: NA
CDR3aa: CASRGRNYGYTF
CDR3nt: TGTGCCAGCAGAGGCAGGAACTATGGCTACACCTTC

v_gene: TRBV7-2
d_gene: NA
j_gene: TRBJ2-5
abundance: NA
CDR3aa: CASSLSGETQYF
CDR3nt: TGTGCCAGCAGCTTATCAGGCGAGACCCAGTACTTC

v_gene: TRBV10-3
d_gene: NA
j_gene: TRBJ2-5
abundance: NA
CDR3aa: CAISDPLIRETQYF
CDR3nt: TGTGCCATCAGTGATCCGTTGATTCGGGAGACCCAGTACTTC

v_gene: TRBV12-5
d_gene: TRBD2
j_gene: TRBJ2-7
abundance: NA
CDR3aa: CASGLFGLAVYEQYF
CDR3nt: TGTGCTAGTGGTTTGTTCGGACTAGCAGTTTACGAGCAGTACTTC

v_gene: TRBV15
d_gene: TRBD1
j_gene: TRBJ1-3
abundance: NA
CDR3aa: CATSRFDRGSGNTIYF
CDR3nt: TGTGCCACCAGCAGGTTTGACAGGGGATCTGGAAACACCATATATTTT

v_gene: TRBV4-2
d_gene: TRBD1
j_gene: TRBJ1-5
abundance: NA
CDR3aa: CASSQDTSTGSGNQPQHF
CDR3nt: TGTGCCAGCAGCCAAGACACCTCGACAGGGTCGGGCAATCAGCCCCAGCATTTT

v_gene: TRBV10-3
d_gene: TRBD2
j_gene: TRBJ2-5
abundance: NA
CDR3aa: CAISPTSDQETQYF
CDR3nt: TGTGCCATCAGCCCGACTAGCGACCAAGAGACCCAGTACTTC

v_gene: TRBV27
d_gene: NA
j_gene: TRBJ2-7
abundance: NA
CDR3aa: CASSLTWTVSYEQYF
CDR3nt: TGTGCCAGCAGTTTAACCTGGACAGTCTCCTACGAGCAGTACTTC

v_gene: TRBV19
d_gene: TRBD2
j_gene: TRBJ2-2
abundance: NA
CDR3aa: CASSIPSSGSVGELFF
CDR3nt: TGTGCCAGTAGTATCCCCTCTAGCGGGAGTGTCGGGGAGCTGTTTTTT